This T cell receptor (beta chain) emerged from a study of blood T cell repertoires in COVID-19. In the study overall: The United States, Italy and Spain supplied acute and convalescent COVID-19 samples.

In the source study's methods: Using reference gene primer amplification, nucleated cell counts were estimated. Clones were read by immunoSEQ multiplex PCR, and TCRdb kept only the in-frame ones, dropping some. The D gene and trimming were derived from the DNA, and the V and J assignments and clone size from that table. Of about 270,000 clones in the sample, roughly 86% were seen once. Looked up from germline, CDR1 is SGHTA and CDR2 is FQGTGA. V was trimmed by 1 base and J by 3 bases, leaving 9 bases between them. The CDR3 totals 14 residues. This TCR was sampled from a man in his forties or fifties with active or convalescent COVID-19. The chain recombines TRBV7-3 with TRBJ1-2, with D possibly being TRBD1 (5 bases). Sequencing was done on a sample of peripheral blood. CDR3 bases: TGTGCCAGCAGCTTAAGAGCGACAGACTATGGCTACACCTTC. Translated: CASSLRATDYGYTF.